The sequence of this T cell receptor beta chain was determined in a study of technical replicates of blood from several donors. Repertoires were generated with immunoSEQ multiplex PCR, while TCRdb's copy carries only in-frame clones and drops some. The sample holds roughly 85,000 clones; approximately 95% are singletons and the top ten take approximately 0.26%. Trimming left V 0 bases short and J 3 bases short, with 15 bases between. This CDR3 has 18 amino acids. Germline loops: CDR1 LNHNV, CDR2 YYDKDF (reference sequence). The sequenced sample consisted of T cells isolated from PBMCs. The chain couples TRBV15 to TRBJ2-6, with D perhaps matching TRBD2 (7 bases). The receptor's source is a human donor in good health. The CDR3 coding sequence is TGTGCCACCAGCAGAGAAGGGGGGGCGCGGCATGGGGCCAACGTCCTGACTTTC. It translates to CATSREGGARHGANVLTF.